Given below is one T cell receptor beta chain in context. CDR1 is SGHNT and CDR2 is YYREEE in the germline V gene (reference sequence). This CDR3 has 14 residues. Trimming took off 3 bases at V and 1 base at J, with 9 bases between the two ends. The data originate from a study of blood T cell repertoires in COVID-19. Study information: Sample material is recorded as cDNA or gDNA derived from T cells, B-cell-depleted T cells, or PBMCs.

In the original processing: From reference gene primer amplification, estimates of nucleated cell counts were derived. TCRdb's copy holds only in-frame clones and misses some; the assay was immunoSEQ multiplex PCR. The V and J calls and clone size were taken over from that table, and D and trimming were inferred from the DNA. The table records roughly 250,000 clones, roughly 87% of them present only once. The sequencing input was peripheral blood. The rearrangement links TRBV5-4 to TRBJ2-3; D gene unclear. The clonotype originates from a woman aged 30 to 39 with acute or convalescent COVID-19. The CDR3 loop reads CASSSQVGTDTQYF. In DNA form, the CDR3 reads TGTGCCAGCAGCTCGCAGGTGGGCACAGATACGCAGTATTTT.